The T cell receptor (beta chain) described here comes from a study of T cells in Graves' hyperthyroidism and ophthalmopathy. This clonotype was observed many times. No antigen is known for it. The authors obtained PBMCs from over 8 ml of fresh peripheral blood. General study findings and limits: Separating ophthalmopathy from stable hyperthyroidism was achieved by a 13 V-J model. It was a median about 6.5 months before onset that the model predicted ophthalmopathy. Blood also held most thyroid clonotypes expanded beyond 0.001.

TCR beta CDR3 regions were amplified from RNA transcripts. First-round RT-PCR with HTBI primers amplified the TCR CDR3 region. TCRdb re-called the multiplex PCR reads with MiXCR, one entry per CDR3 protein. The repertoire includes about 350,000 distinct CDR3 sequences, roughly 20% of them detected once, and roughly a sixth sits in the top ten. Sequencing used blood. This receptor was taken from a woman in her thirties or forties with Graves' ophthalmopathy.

CDR3 protein: CASSTYRVLNQPQHF. For the CDR3, the DNA is TGTGCCAGTAGTACTTACAGGGTCTTAAATCAGCCCCAGCATTTT. The rearrangement uses TRBV19 and TRBJ1-5; D may be TRBD1 (6 bases). This CDR3 region has 15 residues. Germline CDR1 and CDR2: LNHDA and SQIVND (reference sequence). V was cut by 4 bases and J by 4 bases, with 14 bases left in between.